A selection of T cell receptor beta chains follows, all from one sample in a study of neurological immune-mediated disorders. TCRdb re-called the 5' RACE reads with MiXCR, one entry per CDR3 protein. The sample shows tens of thousands of distinct CDR3 sequences, over 5.5% of them seen only once. The material sequenced was CD4+ T cells from blood. These receptor sequences come from a woman aged 18-29 years with multiple sclerosis. Both conserved end residues are part of each CDR3. D genes are given only for firm matches. Expanded clones get a size class; other rows say once, few or many, or leave the size out.

TRBJ2-7	few	TRBV28	-	CASGSYEQYF	TGTGCCAGCGGGTCCTACGAGCAGTACTTC
TRBJ2-3	once	TRBV4-2	-	CASSAGQSTDTQYF	TGTGCCAGCAGCGCTGGACAGAGCACAGATACGCAGTATTTT
TRBJ2-3	many	TRBV2	-	CASSVGNTQYF	TGTGCCAGCAGTGTTGGAAATACGCAGTATTTT
TRBJ2-1	many	TRBV14	-	CASSLRDKGGEQFF	TGTGCCAGCAGCCTCCGGGACAAAGGAGGGGAGCAGTTCTTC
TRBJ2-3	many	TRBV7-8	-	CASSLPTDTQYF	TGTGCCAGCAGCTTACCTACAGATACGCAGTATTTT
TRBJ2-3	-	TRBV20-1	TRBD1	CSATGQGSTDTQYF	TGCAGTGCTACCGGACAGGGGAGTACAGATACGCAGTATTTT
TRBJ1-1	many	TRBV6-5	-	CASSFDRNTEAFF	TGTGCCAGCAGTTTTGACCGGAACACTGAAGCTTTCTTT
TRBJ1-5	many	TRBV5-5	TRBD1	CASSSVGTGIHQPQHF	TGTGCCAGCAGCTCCGTTGGGACAGGGATTCATCAGCCCCAGCATTTT
TRBJ1-6	many	TRBV5-5	TRBD1	CASSLLTGGDTPLHF	TGTGCCAGCAGCCTCCTGACAGGGGGAGATACACCCCTCCACTTT
TRBJ1-6	few	TRBV18	TRBD1	CASSTQGADSPLHF	TGTGCCAGCTCAACCCAGGGGGCTGATTCACCCCTCCACTTT
TRBJ1-1	many	TRBV29-1	-	CSVLQTQRDTEAFF	TGCAGCGTTCTCCAGACTCAAAGAGACACTGAAGCTTTCTTT
TRBJ2-1	many	TRBV10-2	TRBD2	CASSDGASGEYNEQFF	TGCGCCAGCAGTGATGGGGCTAGCGGAGAGTACAATGAGCAGTTCTTC
TRBJ2-1	many	TRBV5-1	-	CASSLVVGAPYNEQFF	TGCGCCAGCAGCTTGGTGGTGGGGGCCCCCTACAATGAGCAGTTCTTC
TRBJ2-2	many	TRBV7-8	TRBD1	CASSRSTGTGLTGELFF	TGTGCCAGCAGCCGCAGTACCGGGACAGGGTTAACCGGGGAGCTGTTTTTT
TRBJ2-1	many	TRBV27	TRBD2	CASSKTSGRINEQFF	TGTGCCAGCAGTAAGACTAGCGGGAGAATCAATGAGCAGTTCTTC
TRBJ1-2	many	TRBV5-1	-	CASTGPGRRLYGYTF	TGCGCCAGCACTGGGCCCGGGCGGCGGTTGTATGGCTACACCTTC
TRBJ1-2	many	TRBV3-1	-	CASSQADRFNYGYTF	TGTGCCAGCAGCCAAGCGGACAGATTTAACTATGGCTACACCTTC
TRBJ1-2	many	TRBV5-1	-	CASSLEVSGAGYGYTF	TGCGCCAGCAGCTTGGAGGTTTCAGGGGCGGGCTATGGCTACACCTTC
TRBJ2-3	many	TRBV5-1	-	CASSLSMSTDTQYF	TGCGCCAGCAGCTTGTCTATGAGCACAGATACGCAGTATTTT
TRBJ1-6	many	TRBV7-9	-	CGSGQSNSPLHF	TGTGGCTCCGGACAGTCTAATTCACCCCTCCACTTT
TRBJ2-5	few	TRBV28	-	CASLGGAPETQYF	TGTGCCTCCCTTGGTGGGGCCCCAGAGACCCAGTACTTC
TRBJ2-7	many	TRBV3-1	TRBD2	CASSQYPSGGYEQYF	TGTGCCAGCAGCCAATACCCTAGCGGGGGCTACGAGCAGTACTTC
TRBJ1-5	few	TRBV12-3/TRBV12-4	-	CASRVMNQPQHF	TGTGCCAGCAGGGTCATGAATCAGCCCCAGCATTTT